Reported below is one T cell receptor (beta chain). The sample comes from a study of blood T cell repertoires in COVID-19. Clones were read by immunoSEQ multiplex PCR, and TCRdb kept only the in-frame ones, dropping some. The sample comprises some 100,000 clones, approximately 86% of which are singletons, and 2% to 3% rests with the top ten. The sequence was collected from a woman aged 45-59 years who had recovered from COVID-19. Sequencing input: PBMCs or T cells enriched from blood (not recorded which).

CDR3 region: CASGLAGTDTQYF. In DNA form, the CDR3 reads TGTGCCAGTGGACTAGCGGGCACAGATACGCAGTATTTT. The rearrangement joins TRBV9 to TRBJ2-3; 10 bases match TRBD2. Germline V lookup: CDR1 SGDLS, CDR2 YYNGEE. Trimming cost V 8 bases and J 1 base; bases outside gene matches: 1. The CDR3 has 13 residues.